These 20 T cell receptor beta chains were sequenced from one sample in a study of CD8 T cells in ankylosing spondylitis. Whole-study findings and limits: A motif in TCR beta, a set of eight highly homologous variants, appeared characteristic of ankylosing spondylitis blood.

No antigen is known for these receptors. TCRdb re-analysed the 5' RACE reads in MiXCR, keeping a single row per CDR3 protein. The table records more than 650,000 distinct CDR3 sequences, 10% to 15% of them present only once. Sample: blood, either unsorted or a sorted T cell fraction (not recorded which). The receptors shown here come from a male donor with ankylosing spondylitis.

At least ten counts were recorded for this clonotype. The rearrangement links TRBV15 to TRBJ2-1; a weak D match, TRBD2 (6 bases). Germline assignment: CDR1 LNHNV and CDR2 YYDKDF (reference sequence). Trimming took 8 bases from V and 2 from J, leaving 7 bases between them. The CDR3 totals 12 residues. Here the CDR3 DNA reads TGTGCCACCTCGGGGGCCTACAATGAGCAGTTCTTC. The encoded protein is CATSGAYNEQFF. Full variable domain (missing parts from reference TRBV15 and TRBJ2-1): DAMVIQNPRYQVTQFGKPVTLSCSQTLNHNVMYWYQQKSSQAPKLLFHYYDKDFNNEADTPDNFQSRRPNTSFCFLDIRSPGLGDTAMYLCATSGAYNEQFFGPGTRLTVL.

In this sample, this clonotype turned up a few times. The chain has TRBV29-1 and TRBJ2-3, with D tentatively TRBD2 (5 bases). The V gene's germline CDR1 is SQVTM and CDR2 ANQGSEA. Trimming took off 5 bases at V and 0 bases at J, with 15 bases between the two ends. The CDR3 totals 15 residues. The CDR3 here is CSVWTYTYSTDTQYF. The CDR3 nucleotides are TGCAGCGTTTGGACTTATACCTATAGCACAGATACGCAGTATTTT.

This clonotype was detected many times. The rearrangement joins TRBV9 to TRBJ1-5, with 8 bases fitting TRBD1. CDR1 is SGDLS, CDR2 YYNGEE, per germline. With V trimmed by 3 bases and J by 7 bases, 6 bases remained unmatched. The CDR3 covers 14 residues. The DNA for the CDR3 is TGTGCCAGCAGCGGTCAGGGGGCGAGACAGCCCCAGCATTTT. It specifies CASSGQGARQPQHF.

In its sample, this clonotype was seen a few times. This chain links TRBV5-1 with TRBJ2-7; D ambiguous. V was trimmed by 0 bases and J by 1 base, leaving 11 bases between them. CDR3 length: 15 residues. CDR1 and CDR2 from the germline V gene are SGHRS and YFSETQ. CDR3 in DNA: TGCGCCAGCAGCTTGGGTAAGGGCATATCCTACGAGCAGTACTTC. Its translation is CASSLGKGISYEQYF.

This clonotype was counted many times. The chain is built from TRBV29-1 and TRBJ2-1; 13 nucleotides match TRBD2. V lost 2 bases to trimming and J lost 9 bases; unmatched junction nucleotides: 4. Germline V gene sequence: CDR1 SQVTM, CDR2 ANQGSEA. The CDR3 contains 14 residues. The CDR3 loop reads CSVEPRLAGGEQFF. The DNA for the CDR3 is TGCAGCGTTGAACCCCGACTAGCGGGAGGTGAGCAGTTCTTC.

Written as DNA, the CDR3 is TGTGCCAGCAGCTTAGTTTTCGGTGAGGACAGGCCCTACGAGCAGTACTTC. Translated, it gives CASSLVFGEDRPYEQYF. V gene TRBV7-9 combines with J gene TRBJ2-7; 7 nucleotides match TRBD1. The CDR3 totals 17 residues. The V gene's germline CDR1 is SEHNR and CDR2 FQNEAQ (reference sequence). V was pared by 1 base and J by 2 bases, with 11 bases of the junction left unmatched.

The table lists this clonotype with a few counts. The rearrangement uses TRBV12-3 or TRBV12-4 and TRBJ2-3; D might be TRBD1 (7 bases). V dropped 5 bases and J dropped 6 bases, with 12 bases sitting between them. The CDR3 loop spans 13 amino acids. The CDR3 region is CASSVSGGDTQYF. CDR3 sequence (DNA): TGTGCCAGCAGTGTATCAGGGGGGGATACGCAGTATTTT.

This CDR3 is CSATPGTGSYEQYF. CDR3 nucleotides: TGCAGTGCTACTCCCGGGACAGGGTCCTACGAGCAGTACTTC. The chain recombines TRBV20-1 with TRBJ2-7; 9 nucleotides line up with TRBD1. CDR1 and CDR2 from the germline V gene are DFQATT and SNEGSKA (reference sequence). The V and J ends lost 4 bases and 1 base, in that order; junction bases with no gene match: 5. CDR3 length: 14 amino acids.

The V and J genes are TRBV5-1 and TRBJ2-1; D uncertain. V was clipped by 4 bases and J by 7 bases, with 18 bases between them. CDR1 is SGHRS, CDR2 YFSETQ, per germline. This CDR3 spans 15 amino acids. Here the CDR3 reads CASSLTTVPSNEQFF. CDR3 coding DNA: TGCGCCAGCAGCCTAACGACGGTCCCTTCGAATGAGCAGTTCTTC. The entire variable domain, with the rest obtained from reference TRBV5-1 and TRBJ2-1, is as follows: KAGVTQTPRYLIKTRGQQVTLSCSPISGHRSVSWYQQTPGQGLQFLFEYFSETQRNKGNFPGRFSGRQFSNSRSEMNVSTLELGDSALYLCASSLTTVPSNEQFFGPGTRLTVL.

The chain joins TRBV4-2 to TRBJ2-3; 11 bases map to TRBD2. CDR3 length equals 16 residues. The V and J ends lost 5 bases and 5 bases, in that order; junction bases with no gene match: 9. Germline-derived CDR1 and CDR2 are LGHNA and YNFKEQ. The CDR3 bases are TGTGCCAGCAGCACGGGGGTAGCGGGAGGGGGAGATACGCAGTATTTT. Translated: CASSTGVAGGGDTQYF.

The rearrangement joins TRBV6-1 to TRBJ2-5; 8 bases are shared with TRBD1. Germline V gene sequence: CDR1 MNHNS, CDR2 SASEGT. Trimming took 5 bases from V and 5 from J; bases not matched to a gene: 7. The CDR3 contains 14 residues. This CDR3 is CASSSPGQAETQYF. CDR3 nucleotide sequence: TGTGCCAGCAGTAGTCCGGGACAGGCGGAGACCCAGTACTTC.

This clonotype has only a few counts. The CDR3 sequence: CATSQRRREQRAEAFF. The DNA of the CDR3 is TGTGCCACCAGCCAGAGACGCAGGGAGCAGCGCGCTGAAGCTTTCTTT. The chain has TRBV15 and TRBJ1-1; perhaps TRBD1 as D (5 bases). Germline assignment: CDR1 LNHNV and CDR2 YYDKDF (reference sequence). The CDR3 runs 16 residues. Trimming pared 5 bases from V and 6 bases from J, leaving 22 bases between.

A few counts support this clonotype. The DNA for the CDR3 is TGTGCCAGCAGCCCGACGGACAGGGGGTCGAATGAGCAGTTCTTC. Its protein is CASSPTDRGSNEQFF. The chain links TRBV3-1 to TRBJ2-1, with 10 bases lining up with TRBD1. The germline V gene encodes CDR1 LGHDT and CDR2 YNNKEL (reference sequence). The CDR3 sequence is 15 residues long. The trim removed 4 bases at V and 7 bases at J, leaving 7 bases unmatched.

This clonotype turned up a few times. As DNA, the CDR3 is TGTGCCAGCAGTTTGGTAGCGAGCGGTCTACACAATGAGCAGTTCTTC. Amino acid sequence: CASSLVASGLHNEQFF. This sequence joins TRBV12-3 or TRBV12-4 and TRBJ2-1; D is perhaps TRBD2 (5 bases). The CDR3 sequence is 16 residues long. Trimming stripped 3 bases from V and 5 bases from J, with 17 bases between.

This clonotype was recorded a few times. This chain uses TRBV6-1 with TRBJ1-6, with D maybe TRBD1 (5 bases). Germline CDR1 reads MNHNS; CDR2 reads SASEGT. CDR3 size: 14 residues. Trimming shortened V by 6 bases and J by 6 bases, and 12 bases separated the two germline ends. CDR3 loop: CASRDITLNSPLHF. Written as DNA, the CDR3 is TGTGCCAGCAGGGACATCACGCTTAATTCACCCCTCCACTTT.

Only a few counts were recorded for this clonotype. This CDR3 is CASRAGLLGEQYF. CDR3 nucleotide sequence: TGTGCCAGCAGAGCTGGGCTCTTAGGCGAGCAGTACTTC. The J gene is TRBJ2-7, the V gene TRBV6-1; D not resolved. V was shortened by 6 bases and J by 6 bases, with 15 bases between the two germline ends. The CDR3 covers 13 residues. Germline CDR1 and CDR2: MNHNS and SASEGT.

The sample holds a few counts of this clonotype. V gene TRBV15 combines with J gene TRBJ2-5, with 8 bases fitting TRBD1. Germline CDR1 LNHNV, CDR2 YYDKDF (reference sequence). After removal of 9 bases from V and 4 bases from J, the junction contained 13 bases not matched to a gene. This CDR3 spans 15 amino acids. CDR3 sequence (DNA): TGTGCCACTCTACCGTGGCAGGGGGCTGGAGAGACCCAGTACTTC. Protein sequence: CATLPWQGAGETQYF.

This clonotype was picked up a small number of times. V is TRBV29-1 and J is TRBJ2-2, with D possibly matching TRBD1 (5 bases). The germline V gene has CDR1 SQVTM and CDR2 ANQGSEA. This CDR3 has 14 amino acids. V shed 3 bases and J shed 8 bases, with 16 bases lying between them. The CDR3 DNA reads as TGCAGCGTTGAGGAGATAAGGGGTGCGGGGGAGCTGTTTTTT. Its translation is CSVEEIRGAGELFF.

This chain's CDR3 is CASIKRTGYGYTF. The DNA of the CDR3 is TGTGCCAGCATCAAGCGGACAGGCTATGGCTACACCTTC. V gene TRBV6-2 or TRBV6-3 combines with J gene TRBJ1-2; 7 bases map to TRBD1. The CDR3 consists of 13 residues. Germline V gives CDR1 MNHEY, CDR2 SVGEGT. V trimming: 7 bases; J trimming: 4 bases; junction bases outside the gene matches: 6.

This clonotype was recorded a few times. The CDR3 loop is CSLGQKSNNSPLHF. CDR3 in DNA: TGCTCTCTGGGGCAGAAAAGTAATAATTCACCCCTCCACTTT. The V gene is TRBV20-1, the J gene TRBJ1-6, with D perhaps TRBD1 (5 bases). CDR3 length equals 14 residues. Germline CDR1 and CDR2: DFQATT and SNEGSKA (reference sequence).